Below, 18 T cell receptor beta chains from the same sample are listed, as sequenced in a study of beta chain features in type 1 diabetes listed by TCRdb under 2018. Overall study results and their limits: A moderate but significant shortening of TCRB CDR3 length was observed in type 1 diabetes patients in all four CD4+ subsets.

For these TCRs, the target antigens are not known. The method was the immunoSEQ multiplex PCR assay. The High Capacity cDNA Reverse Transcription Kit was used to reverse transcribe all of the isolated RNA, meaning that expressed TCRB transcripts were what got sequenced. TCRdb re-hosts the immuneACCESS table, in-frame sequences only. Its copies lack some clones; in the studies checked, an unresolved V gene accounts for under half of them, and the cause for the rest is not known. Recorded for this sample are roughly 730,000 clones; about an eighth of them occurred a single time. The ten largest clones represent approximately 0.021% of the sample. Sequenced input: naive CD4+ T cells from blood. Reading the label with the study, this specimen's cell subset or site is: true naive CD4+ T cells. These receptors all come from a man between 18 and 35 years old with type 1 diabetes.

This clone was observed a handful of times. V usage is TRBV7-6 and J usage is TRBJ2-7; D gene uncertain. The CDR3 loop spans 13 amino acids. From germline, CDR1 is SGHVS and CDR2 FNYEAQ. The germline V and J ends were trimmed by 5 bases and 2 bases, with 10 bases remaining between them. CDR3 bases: TGTGCCAGCAGCCCCCCCGGTGCCTACGAGCAGTACTTC. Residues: CASSPPGAYEQYF.

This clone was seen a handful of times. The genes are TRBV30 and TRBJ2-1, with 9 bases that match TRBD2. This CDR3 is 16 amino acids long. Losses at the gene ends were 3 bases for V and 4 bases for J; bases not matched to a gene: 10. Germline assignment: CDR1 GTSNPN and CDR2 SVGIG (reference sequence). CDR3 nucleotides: TGTGCCTGGAGGTCACGGTTAGCGGGGGCATACAATGAGCAGTTCTTC. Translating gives CAWRSRLAGAYNEQFF.

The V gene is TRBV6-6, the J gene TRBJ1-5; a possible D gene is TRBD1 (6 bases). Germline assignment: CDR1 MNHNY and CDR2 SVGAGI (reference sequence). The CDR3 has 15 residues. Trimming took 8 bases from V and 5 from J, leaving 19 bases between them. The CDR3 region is CASEFQKGGYQPQHF. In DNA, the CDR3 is TGTGCCAGCGAATTTCAAAAGGGGGGGTATCAGCCCCAGCATTTT.

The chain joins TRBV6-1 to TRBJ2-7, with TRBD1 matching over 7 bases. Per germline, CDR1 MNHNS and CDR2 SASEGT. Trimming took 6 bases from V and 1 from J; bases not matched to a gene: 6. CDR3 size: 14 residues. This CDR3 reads CASRPGQNSYEQYF. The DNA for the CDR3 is TGTGCCAGCAGGCCGGGACAGAATTCCTACGAGCAGTACTTC.

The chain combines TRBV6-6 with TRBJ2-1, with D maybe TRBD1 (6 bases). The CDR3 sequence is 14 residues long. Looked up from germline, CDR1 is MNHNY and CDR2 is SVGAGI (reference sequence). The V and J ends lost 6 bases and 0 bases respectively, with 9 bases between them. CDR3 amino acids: CASRTGSSYNEQFF. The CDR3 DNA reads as TGTGCCAGCAGGACAGGCAGCTCCTACAATGAGCAGTTCTTC.

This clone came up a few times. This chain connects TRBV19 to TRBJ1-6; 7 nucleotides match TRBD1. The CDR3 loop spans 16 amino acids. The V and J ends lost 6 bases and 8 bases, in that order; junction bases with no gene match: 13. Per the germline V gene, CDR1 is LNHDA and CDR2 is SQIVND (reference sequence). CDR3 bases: TGTGCCAGTAGCGCCGACAGGGCTCTTGATTATTCACCCCTCCACTTT. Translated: CASSADRALDYSPLHF.

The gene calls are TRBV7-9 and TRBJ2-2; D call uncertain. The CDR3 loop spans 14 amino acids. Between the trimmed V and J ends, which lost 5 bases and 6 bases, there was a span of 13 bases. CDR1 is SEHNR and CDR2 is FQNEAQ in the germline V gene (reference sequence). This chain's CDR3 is CASSPSLGSGELFF. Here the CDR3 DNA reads TGTGCCAGCAGCCCTTCCTTGGGCTCCGGGGAGCTGTTTTTT. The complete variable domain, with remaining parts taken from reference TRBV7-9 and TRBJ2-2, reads DTGVSQNPRHKITKRGQNVTFRCDPISEHNRLYWYRQTLGQGPEFLTYFQNEAQLEKSRLLSDRFSAERPKGSFSTLEIQRTEQGDSAMYLCASSPSLGSGELFFGEGSRLTVL.

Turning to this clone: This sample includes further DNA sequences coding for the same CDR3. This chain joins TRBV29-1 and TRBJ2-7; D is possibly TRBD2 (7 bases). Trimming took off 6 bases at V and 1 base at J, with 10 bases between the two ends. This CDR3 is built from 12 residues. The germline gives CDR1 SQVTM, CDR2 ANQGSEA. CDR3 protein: CSVGGGSYEQYF. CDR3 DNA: TGCAGCGTGGGAGGGGGTTCCTACGAGCAGTACTTC.

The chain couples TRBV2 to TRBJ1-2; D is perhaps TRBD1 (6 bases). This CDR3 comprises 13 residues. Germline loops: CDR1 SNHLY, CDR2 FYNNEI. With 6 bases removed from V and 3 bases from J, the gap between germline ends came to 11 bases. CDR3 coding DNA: TGTGCCAGCAGCCAGGGGACTGACTATGGCTACACCTTC. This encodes CASSQGTDYGYTF.

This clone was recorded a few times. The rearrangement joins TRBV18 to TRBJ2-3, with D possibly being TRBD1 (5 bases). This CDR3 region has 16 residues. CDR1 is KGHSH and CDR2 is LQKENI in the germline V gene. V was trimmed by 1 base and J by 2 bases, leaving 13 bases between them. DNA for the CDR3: TGTGCCAGCTCACCACTGTCCCAGGGCAACACAGATACGCAGTATTTT. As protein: CASSPLSQGNTDTQYF.

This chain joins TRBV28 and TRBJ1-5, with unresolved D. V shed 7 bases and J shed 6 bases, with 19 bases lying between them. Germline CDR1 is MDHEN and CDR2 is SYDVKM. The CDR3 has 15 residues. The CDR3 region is CASTSPAGGVQPQHF. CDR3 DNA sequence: TGTGCCAGCACCTCCCCCGCAGGTGGTGTTCAGCCCCAGCATTTT. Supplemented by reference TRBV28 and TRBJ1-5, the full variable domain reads DVKVTQSSRYLVKRTGEKVFLECVQDMDHENMFWYRQDPGLGLRLIYFSYDVKMKEKGDIPEGYSVSREKKERFSLILESASTNQTSMYLCASTSPAGGVQPQHFGDGTRLSIL.

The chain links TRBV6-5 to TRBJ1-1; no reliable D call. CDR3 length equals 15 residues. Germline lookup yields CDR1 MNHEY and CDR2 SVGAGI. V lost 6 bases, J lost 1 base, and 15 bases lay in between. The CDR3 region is CASSSAVEGNTEAFF. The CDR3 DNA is TGTGCCAGCAGCTCTGCCGTGGAGGGGAACACTGAAGCTTTCTTT.

CDR3 region: CAWSVRRQGTGINYGYTF. The CDR3 nucleotides read TGTGCCTGGAGTGTACGTCGGCAAGGGACAGGGATAAACTATGGCTACACCTTC. The genes are TRBV30 and TRBJ1-2; 9 bases align to TRBD1. From germline, CDR1 is GTSNPN and CDR2 SVGIG (reference sequence). Trimming at V came to 0 bases and at J to 2 bases, leaving 13 bases not matched to a gene. CDR3 length: 18 amino acids.

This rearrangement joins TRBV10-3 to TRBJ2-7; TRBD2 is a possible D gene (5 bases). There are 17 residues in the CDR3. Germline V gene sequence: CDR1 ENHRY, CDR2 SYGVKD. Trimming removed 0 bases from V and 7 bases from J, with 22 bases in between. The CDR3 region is CAISESGSDTGSSEQYF. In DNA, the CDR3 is TGTGCCATCAGTGAGTCCGGGTCCGACACGGGGTCGTCGGAGCAGTACTTC.

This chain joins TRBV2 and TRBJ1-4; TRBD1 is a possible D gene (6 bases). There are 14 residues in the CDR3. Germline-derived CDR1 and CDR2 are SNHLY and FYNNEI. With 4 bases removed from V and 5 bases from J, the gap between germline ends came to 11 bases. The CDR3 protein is CASSGRGANEKLFF. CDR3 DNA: TGTGCCAGCAGTGGAAGGGGGGCGAATGAAAAACTGTTTTTT.

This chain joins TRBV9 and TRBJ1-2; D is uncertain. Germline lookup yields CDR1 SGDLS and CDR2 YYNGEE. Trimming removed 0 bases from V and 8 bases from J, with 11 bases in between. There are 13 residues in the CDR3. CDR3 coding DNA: TGTGCCAGCAGCGTAGGAGGTACCAAAGGCTACACCTTC. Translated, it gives CASSVGGTKGYTF.

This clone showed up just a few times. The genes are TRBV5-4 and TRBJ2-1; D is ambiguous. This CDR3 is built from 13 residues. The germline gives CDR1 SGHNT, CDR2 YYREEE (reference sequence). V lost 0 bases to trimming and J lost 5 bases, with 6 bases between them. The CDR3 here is CASSLVSDNEQFF. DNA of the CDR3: TGTGCCAGCAGCTTGGTTTCCGACAATGAGCAGTTCTTC.

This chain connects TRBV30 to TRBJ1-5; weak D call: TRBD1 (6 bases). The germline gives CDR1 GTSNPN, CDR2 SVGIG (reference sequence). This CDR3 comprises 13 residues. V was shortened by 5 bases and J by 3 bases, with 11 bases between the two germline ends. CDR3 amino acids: CAWAGTLNQPQHF. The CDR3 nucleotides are TGTGCCTGGGCCGGGACACTCAATCAGCCCCAGCATTTT. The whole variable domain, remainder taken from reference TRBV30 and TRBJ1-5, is SQTIHQWPATLVQPVGSPLSLECTVEGTSNPNLYWYRQAAGRGLQLLFYSVGIGQISSEVPQNLSASRPQDRQFILSSKKLLLSDSGFYLCAWAGTLNQPQHFGDGTRLSIL.